The clone carrying this T cell receptor (beta chain) has a handful of counts. Using immunoSEQ multiplex PCR, the repertoire was profiled, and TCRdb retains in-frame clones only, with some absent. The table records about 300,000 clones, 85% of them present only once. These data are taken from a study of blood T cell repertoires in COVID-19. J gave up 0 bases and V 6 bases, and 12 bases lay outside the gene matches. The CDR3 is 17 residues long. Germline V gene sequence: CDR1 LNHDA, CDR2 SQIVND (reference sequence). The sample comprised peripheral blood. The clonotype was recovered from a human donor in a cohort sampled during active COVID-19. The rearrangement links TRBV19 to TRBJ1-2; 8 bases map to TRBD1. CDR3 nucleotides: TGTGCCAGTAGATTGGACAGGGCTTGGGGAGCTAACTATGGCTACACCTTC. It is translated as CASRLDRAWGANYGYTF.